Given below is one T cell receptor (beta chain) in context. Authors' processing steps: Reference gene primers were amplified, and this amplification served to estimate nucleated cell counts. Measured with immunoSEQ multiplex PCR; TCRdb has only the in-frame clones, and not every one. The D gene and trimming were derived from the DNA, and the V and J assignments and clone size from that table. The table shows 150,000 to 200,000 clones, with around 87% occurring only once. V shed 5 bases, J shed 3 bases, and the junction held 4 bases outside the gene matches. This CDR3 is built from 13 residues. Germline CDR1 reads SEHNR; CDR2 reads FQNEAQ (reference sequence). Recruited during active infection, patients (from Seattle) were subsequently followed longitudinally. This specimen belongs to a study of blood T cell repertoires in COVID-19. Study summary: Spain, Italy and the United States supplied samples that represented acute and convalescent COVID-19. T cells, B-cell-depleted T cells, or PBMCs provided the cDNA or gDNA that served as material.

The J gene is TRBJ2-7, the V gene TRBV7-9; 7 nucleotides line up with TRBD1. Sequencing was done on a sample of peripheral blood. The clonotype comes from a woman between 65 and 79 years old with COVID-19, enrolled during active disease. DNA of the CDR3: TGTGCCAGCAGCCAAAGGGACAGCTACGAGCAGTACTTC. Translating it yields CASSQRDSYEQYF.